The sequence of this T cell receptor (beta chain) was determined in a study of shared clonotypes between healthy human individuals. There are a few counts of this clone. The antigen remains undetermined. Repertoires were generated with immunoSEQ multiplex PCR, while TCRdb's copy carries only in-frame clones and drops some. The profile covers some 95,000 clones, with approximately 63% appearing a single time and approximately 55% taken by the ten largest. General study results and limits: Non-shared clonotypes displayed generation probabilities falling below those of clonotypes present in all four donors. A generally larger estimated richness was seen in naive subsets than in memory subsets. Tissue TCR repertoires likely differ from these blood-only repertoires.

Losses at the gene ends were 6 bases for V and 4 bases for J; bases not matched to a gene: 34. This CDR3 spans 24 amino acids. Germline V gene lookup returns CDR1 SGDLS and CDR2 YYNGEE. Sequencing input: memory CD8+ T cells sorted from blood. The subset denotes: CD45RO+ cells pooled with CCR7-negative TemRA cells. This rearrangement joins TRBV9 to TRBJ2-1; 10 bases are a match to TRBD2. The source of this sequence is a man aged 25 to 40 in good health. In nucleotides, the CDR3 is TGTGCCAGCAAGTCGTGCTGGGAAAGGGGTGAAGCGGGAGGGCCAAAGTTACGTTACAATGAGCAGTTCTTC. This gives the protein CASKSCWERGEAGGPKLRYNEQFF.